These T cell receptor beta chains were read from a single sample in a study of T cells in Graves' hyperthyroidism and ophthalmopathy. TCRdb called the multiplex PCR reads again in MiXCR, with one record for every CDR3 protein. The sample contains approximately 430,000 distinct CDR3 sequences, 15% to 18% of which appear only once. The sequenced sample was blood. Every receptor here comes from a woman younger than 35 with Graves' hyperthyroidism. Each CDR3 is given with its conserved first and last residue. Each record gives: V gene, clone size, J gene, CDR3 length, D gene, CDR3 protein, CDR3 DNA. The D gene is left open where the match is weak. Some rows have no size entry. The others give once, few or many, or a class for an expanded clone.

v_gene: TRBV2
abundance: .
j_gene: TRBJ1-2
len: 16
d_gene: .
CDR3aa: CASSARRPGGNYGYTF
CDR3nt: TGTGCCAGCAGTGCCCGCCGGCCGGGGGGTAACTATGGCTACACCTTC

v_gene: TRBV7-2
abundance: many
j_gene: TRBJ2-5
len: 13
d_gene: TRBD1
CDR3aa: CASSRTGEETQYF
CDR3nt: TGTGCCAGCAGTAGGACAGGGGAAGAGACCCAGTACTTC

v_gene: TRBV4-1
abundance: .
j_gene: TRBJ2-2
len: 15
d_gene: .
CDR3aa: CASSPDYPGHGELFF
CDR3nt: TGCGCCAGCAGCCCAGACTACCCGGGTCACGGGGAGCTGTTTTTT

v_gene: TRBV20-1
abundance: many
j_gene: TRBJ2-1
len: 16
d_gene: TRBD2
CDR3aa: CSARVLSAGGYNEQFF
CDR3nt: TGCAGTGCTAGGGTTCTTTCCGCGGGAGGCTACAATGAGCAGTTCTTC

v_gene: TRBV6-5
abundance: many
j_gene: TRBJ1-1
len: 16
d_gene: .
CDR3aa: CASSYSAGARGTEAFF
CDR3nt: TGTGCCAGCAGTTACTCGGCGGGGGCGAGGGGCACTGAAGCTTTCTTT

v_gene: TRBV20-1
abundance: many
j_gene: TRBJ2-1
len: 15
d_gene: TRBD1
CDR3aa: CSAMRPGQGSSEQFF
CDR3nt: TGCAGTGCTATGCGACCGGGACAGGGATCGTCTGAGCAGTTCTTC

v_gene: TRBV20-1
abundance: .
j_gene: TRBJ1-2
len: 13
d_gene: .
CDR3aa: CSAPPDSAHGYTF
CDR3nt: TGCAGTGCTCCACCCGACTCGGCCCATGGCTACACCTTC

v_gene: TRBV2
abundance: many
j_gene: TRBJ1-2
len: 12
d_gene: .
CDR3aa: CASSEYSHGYTF
CDR3nt: TGTGCCAGCAGTGAATACAGCCATGGCTACACCTTC

v_gene: TRBV19
abundance: few
j_gene: TRBJ1-2
len: 15
d_gene: .
CDR3aa: CASRAGFGASYGYTF
CDR3nt: TGTGCCAGTAGGGCAGGGTTTGGGGCTAGCTATGGCTACACCTTC

v_gene: TRBV12-3/TRBV12-4
abundance: .
j_gene: TRBJ1-4
len: 13
d_gene: .
CDR3aa: CASSLRGYEKLFF
CDR3nt: TGTGCCAGCAGTTTAAGGGGTTACGAAAAACTGTTTTTT

v_gene: TRBV20-1
abundance: once
j_gene: TRBJ2-1
len: 15
d_gene: TRBD2
CDR3aa: CSARDPGLGYNEQFF
CDR3nt: TGCAGTGCTAGAGATCCGGGACTAGGGTACAATGAGCAGTTCTTC

v_gene: TRBV11-1
abundance: many
j_gene: TRBJ2-7
len: 15
d_gene: .
CDR3aa: CASSLAPGPGHEQYF
CDR3nt: TGTGCCAGCAGCTTAGCGCCGGGCCCCGGCCACGAGCAGTACTTC

v_gene: TRBV2
abundance: .
j_gene: TRBJ1-5
len: 15
d_gene: .
CDR3aa: CASSEKGWVRQPQHF
CDR3nt: TGTGCCAGCAGTGAAAAAGGGTGGGTAAGGCAGCCCCAGCATTTT

v_gene: TRBV20-1
abundance: many
j_gene: TRBJ2-1
len: 19
d_gene: .
CDR3aa: CSARGPGQGGLGSYNEQFF
CDR3nt: TGCAGTGCTAGAGGACCAGGGCAGGGAGGTTTGGGCTCCTACAATGAGCAGTTCTTC

v_gene: TRBV27
abundance: many
j_gene: TRBJ1-6
len: 13
d_gene: .
CDR3aa: CASTYYVGGTLHF
CDR3nt: TGTGCCAGCACTTATTACGTCGGGGGCACCCTCCACTTT

v_gene: TRBV19
abundance: many
j_gene: TRBJ2-7
len: 13
d_gene: TRBD1
CDR3aa: CATAQGALGEQYF
CDR3nt: TGTGCTACGGCGCAGGGGGCATTGGGAGAGCAGTACTTC